This T cell receptor beta chain comes out of a study of cytomegalovirus exposure and HLA in healthy donors. Nominal health characterized the donors when sampled, though unrecorded immune exposures were likely. With 60 Vbeta and 13 Jbeta primers, the PCR was carried out. Profiled with immunoSEQ multiplex PCR; TCRdb holds only in-frame clones, not every one. The table shows about 97,000 clones, with roughly a tenth occurring only once. Material for sequencing was PBMCs. The clonotype was recovered from a man aged 50 to 59 in good health and CMV-seropositive.

CDR3 in DNA: TGCGCCAGCAGCCAAGATTTTGGAGGGAGCTCCTATAATTCACCCCTCCACTTT. This sequence encodes CASSQDFGGSSYNSPLHF. The rearrangement links TRBV4-1 to TRBJ1-6; D is unresolved. CDR1 and CDR2 (germline): MGHRA, YSYEKL. This CDR3 has 18 amino acids. V was shortened by 0 bases and J by 0 bases, with 12 bases between the two germline ends.